The clone carrying this T cell receptor beta chain was observed once. Sequencing used immunoSEQ multiplex PCR; TCRdb keeps in-frame clones, though not all of them. The sample carries approximately 40,000 clones, 85% to 90% recorded once. This specimen comes from a study of lymphopenia after photon versus proton radiotherapy. Germline CDR1 is KGHSH and CDR2 is LQKENI. Trimming left V 3 bases short and J 4 bases short, with 6 bases between. CDR3 length: 12 amino acids. This sequence joins TRBV18 and TRBJ2-5; D gene uncertain. Sequenced here: peripheral blood, sampled from a patient treated with proton-based radiotherapy. The clonotype comes from a woman between 65 and 79 years old with pancreatic cancer. Some clones in this sample may be carry-over from other donors' samples. CDR3 protein: CASSPDGETQYF. CDR3 nucleotide sequence: TGTGCCAGCTCACCGGATGGAGAGACCCAGTACTTC.